The 20 T cell receptor beta chains in this list originate from one sample, sequenced in a study of T cell changes during pregnancy in multiple sclerosis. Assay used: immunoSEQ multiplex PCR; TCRdb lists only in-frame clones, some missing. The table has 51,000 or so clones, roughly 93% seen once; the top ten hold around 1.9%. The input for sequencing was peripheral blood, taken in the second trimester of pregnancy. The receptors derive from a female donor with multiple sclerosis, enrolled in a pregnancy study.

The chain recombines TRBV6-5 with TRBJ2-3; 9 bases match TRBD2. The CDR3 loop spans 16 amino acids. The germline gives CDR1 MNHEY, CDR2 SVGAGI. The V gene end was trimmed by 4 bases and the J gene end by 0 bases; junction bases not matched to a gene: 5. Here the CDR3 reads CASSLGGRGSTDTQYF. The CDR3 coding sequence is TGTGCCAGCAGTTTGGGCGGGAGGGGTAGCACAGATACGCAGTATTTT.

The chain uses TRBV6-6 and TRBJ2-7; 12 bases line up with TRBD2. CDR1 and CDR2 from the germline V gene are MNHNY and SVGAGI (reference sequence). Trimming removed 5 bases from V and 4 bases from J; junction bases left unmatched: 6. CDR3 length equals 15 residues. CDR3 sequence: CASSPGGLAGYEQYF. The DNA for the CDR3 is TGTGCCAGCAGTCCAGGGGGACTAGCGGGTTACGAGCAGTACTTC.

The sample holds one count of this clone. This chain links TRBV7-9 with TRBJ2-1; TRBD1 matches at 8 bases. Losses at the gene ends were 5 bases for V and 0 bases for J; bases not matched to a gene: 9. The CDR3 spans 17 residues. Germline lookup yields CDR1 SEHNR and CDR2 FQNEAQ (reference sequence). The CDR3 loop is CASSARQGPSSYNEQFF. CDR3 in DNA: TGTGCCAGCAGCGCACGACAGGGGCCCAGCTCCTACAATGAGCAGTTCTTC.

V usage is TRBV5-6 and J usage is TRBJ1-1, with D maybe TRBD1 (6 bases). Looked up from germline, CDR1 is SGHDT and CDR2 is YYEEEE. V lost 3 bases, J lost 4 bases, and 16 bases lay in between. CDR3 length: 15 amino acids. The DNA for the CDR3 is TGTGCCAGCAGCTGGGGGGGGCAGTTACTCACTGAAGCTTTCTTT. Amino acid sequence: CASSWGGQLLTEAFF.

As concerns this clone: Its ends do not fully match the called genes, so a read error is possible. The chain couples TRBV7-7 to TRBJ2-1; 8 nucleotides line up with TRBD2. CDR1 SSHAT and CDR2 FNYEAQ come from the germline V gene (reference sequence). This CDR3 has 19 amino acids. CDR3 DNA: TGTGCTAGCAGCTCACGATTGGTTGCTGCGGGAGGCCCAAACAATGAGCAGTTCTTC. This codes for CASSSRLVAAGGPNNEQFF.

The J gene is TRBJ2-3, the V gene TRBV11-2, with no clear D. This CDR3 region has 14 residues. Looked up from germline, CDR1 is SGHAT and CDR2 is FQNNGV. V was shortened by 5 bases and J by 5 bases, with 14 bases between the two germline ends. The DNA of the CDR3 is TGTGCCAGCAGCCATTATGTCGGTGGAGATACGCAGTATTTT. Amino acid sequence: CASSHYVGGDTQYF.

The rearrangement joins TRBV5-6 to TRBJ2-3, with TRBD1 matching 10 bases. The ends lost 5 bases at V and 3 bases at J; junction bases unmatched: 3. Germline-derived CDR1 and CDR2 are SGHDT and YYEEEE. The CDR3 contains 14 residues. CDR3 sequence reads: CASRWTGGTDTQYF. The CDR3 nucleotides are TGTGCCAGCAGGTGGACAGGGGGAACAGATACGCAGTATTTT.

The chain links TRBV5-5 to TRBJ2-5; no reliable D call. The CDR3 length is 13 residues. V lost 0 bases and J lost 0, with 3 bases in between. CDR1 is SGHKS, CDR2 YYEKEE, per germline (reference sequence). The CDR3 spells CASSLVDQETQYF. The CDR3 nucleotides read TGTGCCAGCAGCTTGGTAGACCAAGAGACCCAGTACTTC.

The chain couples TRBV9 to TRBJ2-1; 9 bases fit TRBD2. V lost 2 bases to trimming and J lost 7 bases; unmatched junction nucleotides: 4. The CDR3 runs to 14 residues. Germline assignment: CDR1 SGDLS and CDR2 YYNGEE. The CDR3 sequence: CASSVSGSLNEQFF. Written as DNA, the CDR3 is TGTGCCAGCAGCGTTAGCGGGAGTCTAAATGAGCAGTTCTTC.

The chain carries TRBV6-1 and TRBJ2-1; no reliable D call. Trimming took off 6 bases at V and 0 bases at J, with 15 bases between the two ends. CDR3 size: 16 residues. Germline CDR1 is MNHNS and CDR2 is SASEGT. This chain's CDR3 is CASRENRVSSYNEQFF. CDR3 DNA sequence: TGTGCCAGCAGGGAAAATCGGGTGAGCTCCTACAATGAGCAGTTCTTC.

The V call is TRBV12-5, the J call TRBJ2-4; 8 bases agree with TRBD1. Losses at the gene ends were 1 base for V and 7 bases for J; bases not matched to a gene: 0. The length of the CDR3 is 13 residues. CDR1 is LGHNT, CDR2 FRNRAP, per germline. CDR3 protein: CASGLGTGNIQYF. DNA for the CDR3: TGTGCTAGTGGTTTGGGGACAGGGAACATTCAGTACTTC.

The CDR3 DNA reads TGTGCCAGAAGCTTGGGTTGGAGACAGGGGGACAATGAGCAGTTCTTC. It encodes CARSLGWRQGDNEQFF. V and J are TRBV5-3 and TRBJ2-1; 9 bases are shared with TRBD1. TRBV5-3 is marked as an open reading frame, function uncertain. The CDR3 loop spans 16 amino acids. V shed 0 bases, J shed 5 bases, and the junction held 6 bases outside the gene matches.

The chain recombines TRBV4-1 with TRBJ2-7, with 8 bases aligning to TRBD1. This CDR3 is built from 16 residues. Trimming cost V 4 bases and J 0 bases; bases outside gene matches: 8. From germline, CDR1 is MGHRA and CDR2 YSYEKL. CDR3 residues: CASSPVTGGNSYEQYF. The CDR3 DNA is TGCGCCAGCAGCCCAGTAACAGGGGGTAACTCCTACGAGCAGTACTTC.

The chain recombines TRBV5-4 with TRBJ1-4; D might be TRBD1 (5 bases). V was trimmed by 0 bases and J by 8 bases, leaving 11 bases between them. The CDR3 is 14 amino acids. Germline CDR1 SGHNT, CDR2 YYREEE (reference sequence). In DNA, the CDR3 is TGTGCCAGCAGCTTGGCGGGGGGAGGGGAAAAACTGTTTTTT. Translated, it gives CASSLAGGGEKLFF.

CDR3 loop: CASSRRLAGGTYNEQFF. The CDR3 nucleotides read TGTGCCAGCAGCCGTAGACTAGCGGGAGGAACCTACAATGAGCAGTTCTTC. This chain joins TRBV11-2 and TRBJ2-1, with 13 bases aligning to TRBD2. The CDR3 extends over 17 amino acids. Per germline, CDR1 SGHAT and CDR2 FQNNGV. After removal of 5 bases from V and 2 bases from J, the junction contained 6 bases not matched to a gene.

The chain carries TRBV4-2 and TRBJ2-7, with TRBD2 identical over 10 bases. J lost 2 bases, V lost 3 bases, and 4 bases had no gene match. This CDR3 has 15 residues. The germline V gene has CDR1 LGHNA and CDR2 YNFKEQ. In DNA, the CDR3 is TGTGCCAGCAGCCAGGGACTAGCGCTGGCCTACGAGCAGTACTTC. Its translation is CASSQGLALAYEQYF.

This rearrangement joins TRBV7-9 to TRBJ1-2; no clear D. CDR1 and CDR2 (germline): SEHNR, FQNEAQ (reference sequence). The V and J ends lost 5 bases and 2 bases respectively, with 21 bases between them. The CDR3 extends over 17 amino acids. The CDR3 bases are TGTGCCAGCAGCCCGAGCCTACAGCTCCGCGAAAACTATGGCTACACCTTC. As protein: CASSPSLQLRENYGYTF.

The chain joins TRBV7-3 to TRBJ2-7; 7 bases agree with TRBD2. From germline, CDR1 is SGHTA and CDR2 FQGTGA. The CDR3 has 15 residues. The J segment lost 5 bases and the V segment lost 5 bases, leaving 12 bases of the junction unmatched. The CDR3 sequence: CASSADGGFGNEQYF. CDR3 in DNA: TGTGCCAGCAGCGCCGACGGGGGGTTCGGAAACGAGCAGTACTTC.

The gene calls are TRBV19 and TRBJ1-2; D possibly corresponds to TRBD1 (5 bases). The CDR3 extends over 19 amino acids. V lost 5 bases and J 7 bases, leaving 32 bases between the germline ends. Per germline, CDR1 LNHDA and CDR2 SQIVND (reference sequence). The CDR3 is CASSRAFGDSLDPKSGYTF. The CDR3, as DNA: TGTGCCAGTAGTCGAGCTTTTGGGGACTCGCTAGACCCTAAGTCTGGCTACACCTTC.

The sample holds one count of this clone. This rearrangement joins TRBV7-9 to TRBJ2-7; 9 bases match TRBD1. From germline, CDR1 is SEHNR and CDR2 FQNEAQ (reference sequence). V shed 3 bases and J 4 bases; nucleotides not matched to a gene: 13. The CDR3 is 17 amino acids. The CDR3 DNA reads as TGTGCCAGCAGCTTCAAGAACACAGGGGGCGCGAATTACGAGCAGTACTTC. Residues: CASSFKNTGGANYEQYF.